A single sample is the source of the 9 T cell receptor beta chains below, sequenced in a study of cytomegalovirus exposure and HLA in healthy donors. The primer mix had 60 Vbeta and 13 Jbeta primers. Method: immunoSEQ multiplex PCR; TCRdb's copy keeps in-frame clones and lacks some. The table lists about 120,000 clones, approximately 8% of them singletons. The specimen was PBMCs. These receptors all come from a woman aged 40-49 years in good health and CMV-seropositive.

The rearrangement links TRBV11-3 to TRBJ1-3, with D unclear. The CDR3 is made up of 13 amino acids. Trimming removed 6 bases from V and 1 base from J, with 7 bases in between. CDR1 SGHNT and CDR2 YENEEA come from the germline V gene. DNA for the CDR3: TGTGCCAGCAGTTCGGGATCTGGAAACACCATATATTTT. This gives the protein CASSSGSGNTIYF.

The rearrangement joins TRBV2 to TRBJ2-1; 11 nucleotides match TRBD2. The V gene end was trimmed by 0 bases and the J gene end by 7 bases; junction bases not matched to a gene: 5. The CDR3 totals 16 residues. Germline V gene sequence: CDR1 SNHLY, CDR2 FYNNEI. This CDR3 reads CASSEAVSGGANEQFF. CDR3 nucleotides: TGTGCCAGCAGTGAAGCGGTTAGCGGGGGGGCAAATGAGCAGTTCTTC.

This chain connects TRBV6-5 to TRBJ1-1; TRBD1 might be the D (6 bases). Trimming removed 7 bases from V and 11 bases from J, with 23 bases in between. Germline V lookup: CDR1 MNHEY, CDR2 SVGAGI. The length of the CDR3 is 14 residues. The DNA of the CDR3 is TGTGCCAGCAACCCTACCACAGGGTTCGGTGGGGCTTTCTTT. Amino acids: CASNPTTGFGGAFF.

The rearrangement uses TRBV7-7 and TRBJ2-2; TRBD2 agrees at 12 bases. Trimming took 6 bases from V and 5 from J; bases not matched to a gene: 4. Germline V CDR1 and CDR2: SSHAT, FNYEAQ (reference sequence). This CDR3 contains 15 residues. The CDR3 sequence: CASRPTSGGTGELFF. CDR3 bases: TGTGCCAGCAGGCCTACTAGCGGGGGGACCGGGGAGCTGTTTTTT.

CDR3 sequence reads: CATSRDRGQEQYF. The CDR3 bases are TGTGCCACCAGCAGAGATAGGGGGCAAGAGCAGTACTTC. This chain uses TRBV15 with TRBJ2-7; 7 bases are a match to TRBD1. Germline CDR1 LNHNV, CDR2 YYDKDF (reference sequence). V shed 0 bases and J 7 bases; nucleotides not matched to a gene: 3. The CDR3 length is 13 residues.

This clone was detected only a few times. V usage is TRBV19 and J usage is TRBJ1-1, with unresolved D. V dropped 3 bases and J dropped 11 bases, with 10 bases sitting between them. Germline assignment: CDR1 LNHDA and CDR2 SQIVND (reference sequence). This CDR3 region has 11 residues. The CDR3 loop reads CASSIGRRAFF. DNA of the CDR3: TGTGCCAGTAGTATCGGGCGGAGGGCTTTCTTT.

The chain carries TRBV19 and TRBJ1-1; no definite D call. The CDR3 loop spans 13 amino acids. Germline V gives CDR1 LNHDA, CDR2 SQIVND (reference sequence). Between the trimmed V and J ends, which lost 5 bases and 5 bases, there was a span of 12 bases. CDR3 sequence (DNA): TGTGCCAGTAGTGTGGACTTCGGGACTGAAGCTTTCTTT. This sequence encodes CASSVDFGTEAFF.

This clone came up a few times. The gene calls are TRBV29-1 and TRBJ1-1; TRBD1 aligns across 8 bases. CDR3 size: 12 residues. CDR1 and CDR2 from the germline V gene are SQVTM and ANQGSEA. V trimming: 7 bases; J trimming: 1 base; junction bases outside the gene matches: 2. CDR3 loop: CSAGTGNTEAFF. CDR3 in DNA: TGCAGCGCCGGGACAGGGAACACTGAAGCTTTCTTT. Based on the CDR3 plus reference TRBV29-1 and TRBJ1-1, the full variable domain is SAVISQKPSRDICQRGTSLTIQCQVDSQVTMMFWYRQQPGQSLTLIATANQGSEATYESGFVIDKFPISRPNLTFSTLTVSNMSPEDSSIYLCSAGTGNTEAFFGQGTRLTVV.

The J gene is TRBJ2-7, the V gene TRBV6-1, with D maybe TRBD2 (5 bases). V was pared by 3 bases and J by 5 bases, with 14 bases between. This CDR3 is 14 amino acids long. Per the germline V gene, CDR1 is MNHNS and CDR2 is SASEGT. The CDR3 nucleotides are TGTGCCAGCAGTGATTGGACTCCGGGGAACGAGCAGTACTTC. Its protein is CASSDWTPGNEQYF.